These T cell receptor beta chains were read from a single sample in a study of control samples from healthy donors and cancer patients. The data were produced by immunoSEQ multiplex PCR, yet TCRdb's version contains in-frame clones alone and is incomplete. In the table there are roughly 170,000 clones, approximately 91% of which are singletons. The sequencing input was blood. The receptors stem from a woman aged 40 to 50 in good health. Each CDR3 is given with its conserved first and last residue. Fields, in order: J gene, D gene, clone size, V gene, CDR3 protein, CDR3 DNA. The D gene is left open where the match is weak. Rows give clone size only sometimes, using once, few, many, or a class for an expanded clone.

>TRBJ1-6|NA|NA|TRBV29-1
CSVGEAYNSPLHF
TGCAGCGTTGGAGAGGCCTATAATTCACCCCTCCACTTT
>TRBJ2-1|NA|once|TRBV19
CASSPGDGPFDNEQFF
TGTGCCAGTAGTCCGGGGGACGGTCCCTTCGACAATGAGCAGTTCTTC
>TRBJ2-3|TRBD1|NA|TRBV5-1
CASSKGQGNSATTDTQYF
TGCGCCAGCAGCAAGGGACAGGGAAACTCGGCTACAACAGATACGCAGTATTTT
>TRBJ2-1|NA|NA|TRBV9
CASSPRGGGASEQFF
TGTGCCAGCAGCCCGAGGGGAGGGGGGGCCAGTGAGCAGTTCTTC
>TRBJ1-5|NA|NA|TRBV10-3
CAISGTNSNQPQHF
TGTGCCATCAGTGGAACCAATAGCAATCAGCCCCAGCATTTT
>TRBJ2-7|TRBD1|NA|TRBV14
CASSSGTGTYEQYF
TGTGCCAGCAGCTCTGGGACAGGGACCTACGAGCAGTACTTC
>TRBJ1-5|NA|NA|TRBV27
CASSQYNQPQHF
TGTGCCAGCAGCCAGTACAATCAGCCCCAGCATTTT
>TRBJ2-6|TRBD1|NA|TRBV18
CASSPGTGFSNVLTF
TGTGCCAGCTCACCCGGGACAGGGTTTTCTAACGTCCTGACTTTC
>TRBJ2-7|TRBD1|NA|TRBV3-1/TRBV3-2
CASSQGQGAPYEQYF
TGTGCCAGCAGCCAAGGTCAGGGGGCCCCCTACGAGCAGTACTTC
>TRBJ1-5|NA|NA|TRBV11-2
CASSLGRAGNQPQHF
TGTGCCAGCAGCTTAGGGAGGGCTGGTAATCAGCCCCAGCATTTT
>TRBJ1-2|NA|once|TRBV27
CASSTLRGADGYTF
TGTGCCAGCAGTACCCTGCGGGGGGCTGATGGCTACACCTTC
>TRBJ1-1|NA|NA|TRBV18
CASSPPSAGNTEAFF
TGTGCCAGCTCACCACCATCGGCGGGGAACACTGAAGCTTTCTTT
>TRBJ2-7|TRBD2|NA|TRBV6-6
CASSASGGLLSYEQYF
TGTGCCAGCAGTGCTAGCGGGGGGCTGCTGTCCTACGAGCAGTACTTC
>TRBJ2-3|NA|NA|TRBV4-1
CASSQVGRATDTQYF
TGCGCCAGCAGCCAAGTTGGCAGGGCCACAGATACGCAGTATTTT
>TRBJ1-2|NA|NA|TRBV3-1/TRBV3-2
CASSPTGVKVDGYTF
TGTGCCAGCAGCCCTACGGGGGTTAAGGTCGATGGCTACACCTTC
>TRBJ1-2|NA|NA|TRBV19
CASSFQYGERGHPNYGYTF
TGTGCCAGTAGTTTCCAATATGGGGAACGGGGACACCCTAACTATGGCTACACCTTC
>TRBJ1-5|TRBD1|NA|TRBV6-4
CASSDPGQGGQPQHF
TGTGCCAGCAGTGACCCCGGACAGGGGGGCCAGCCCCAGCATTTT
>TRBJ2-6|TRBD1|NA|TRBV6-1
CASSGGQDFSGANVLTF
TGTGCCAGCAGTGGGGGACAGGACTTCTCTGGGGCCAACGTCCTGACTTTC
>TRBJ1-2|NA|once|TRBV19
CASSILGRDGYTF
TGTGCCAGTAGTATACTTGGGCGGGACGGCTACACCTTC
>TRBJ1-6|NA|once|TRBV2
CASRSQGHSPLHF
TGTGCCAGCAGAAGTCAGGGACATTCACCCCTCCACTTT
>TRBJ2-5|NA|NA|TRBV10-3
CAIRDEGGATETQYF
TGTGCCATCAGGGATGAGGGGGGGGCCACGGAGACCCAGTACTTC
>TRBJ2-7|NA|NA|TRBV3-1/TRBV3-2
CASSQVEDRGSYEQYF
TGTGCCAGCAGCCAAGTGGAAGATCGGGGGAGCTACGAGCAGTACTTC
>TRBJ2-2|NA|NA|TRBV4-1
CASSQDHLRSTGELFF
TGCGCCAGCAGCCAAGATCATCTAAGATCCACCGGGGAGCTGTTTTTT
>TRBJ2-6|TRBD1|NA|TRBV11-2
CASSPRTGTVPSGANVLTF
TGTGCCAGCAGCCCCAGGACAGGGACCGTTCCCTCTGGGGCCAACGTCCTGACTTTC
>TRBJ1-6|TRBD1|NA|TRBV14
CASSHVRGYSPLHF
TGTGCCAGCAGCCACGTCAGGGGGTATTCACCCCTCCACTTT
>TRBJ2-2|NA|NA|TRBV7-7
CASSLDPGTGELFF
TGTGCCAGCAGCTTAGACCCAGGCACCGGGGAGCTGTTTTTT
>TRBJ1-1|NA|NA|TRBV14
CASSRSTGSKAFF
TGTGCCAGCAGCCGATCGACAGGTAGTAAAGCTTTCTTT
>TRBJ1-1|TRBD1|NA|TRBV28
CASRDRDMEAFF
TGTGCCAGCAGGGACAGGGACATGGAAGCTTTCTTT
>TRBJ1-4|TRBD1|NA|TRBV9
CASTRGQGGEKLFF
TGTGCCAGCACCAGGGGGCAGGGCGGGGAAAAACTGTTTTTT
>TRBJ2-1|NA|NA|TRBV5-6
CASSLAPGHNEQFF
TGTGCCAGCAGCTTGGCTCCAGGGCACAATGAGCAGTTCTTC